Following are 21 T cell receptor beta chains from one sample sequenced in a study of blood T cell repertoires in COVID-19. The protocol was immunoSEQ multiplex PCR, while the TCRdb copy is restricted to in-frame clones and leaves out a portion. The table includes 30,000 to 40,000 clones, 85% detected once. Specimen: peripheral blood. The receptors were sampled from a woman aged 60 to 75 with active COVID-19.

The chain has TRBV5-5 and TRBJ2-3, with a weak D call TRBD2 (6 bases). CDR1 is SGHKS, CDR2 YYEKEE, per germline (reference sequence). The CDR3 has 14 residues. Trimming pared 5 bases from V and 2 bases from J, leaving 12 bases between. In DNA form, the CDR3 reads TGTGCCAGCAGGGTGGGACTTTCCACAGATACGCAGTATTTT. It encodes CASRVGLSTDTQYF.

This clone was seen once. The chain is built from TRBV11-2 and TRBJ1-2; possible D gene TRBD1, 6 bases. The CDR3 loop spans 17 amino acids. Trimming removed 1 base at V and 8 bases at J, with 23 bases between. CDR1 and CDR2 from the germline V gene are SGHAT and FQNNGV. CDR3 in amino acids: CASSLGGFGRGSQGYTF. Written as DNA, the CDR3 is TGTGCCAGCAGCTTAGGTGGGTTTGGCAGGGGCTCACAAGGCTACACCTTC.

The chain recombines TRBV3-1 (or the pseudogene TRBV3-2) with TRBJ1-2, with D possibly being TRBD1 (6 bases). With 1 base removed from V and 6 bases from J, the gap between germline ends came to 15 bases. This CDR3 comprises 15 residues. CDR1 is LGHDT and CDR2 is YNNKEL in the germline V gene (reference sequence). CDR3 loop: CASSQAAVQGNGYTF. Written as DNA, the CDR3 is TGTGCCAGCAGCCAAGCCGCCGTACAGGGAAATGGCTACACCTTC.

This chain joins TRBV7-8 and TRBJ2-7; 7 bases are a match to TRBD1. V shed 5 bases, J shed 2 bases, and the junction held 12 bases outside the gene matches. Germline-derived CDR1 and CDR2 are SGHVS and FQNEAQ. CDR3 length equals 16 residues. The CDR3 region has the DNA TGTGCCAGCAGCCTCCAAGGGGGCCCGTCCCCCTACGAGCAGTACTTC. As protein: CASSLQGGPSPYEQYF.

The chain joins TRBV19 to TRBJ2-4; 12 bases are a match to TRBD2. The CDR3 consists of 17 residues. In germline, CDR1 is LNHDA, CDR2 SQIVND (reference sequence). Germline trimming cut 5 bases from V and 1 base from J; bases unmatched to any gene: 6. The CDR3 bases are TGTGCCAGTAGTGTACTAGCGGGAGGAAGGGCCAAAAACATTCAGTACTTC. Protein sequence: CASSVLAGGRAKNIQYF. The whole variable domain, remainder taken from reference TRBV19 and TRBJ2-4, is DGGITQSPKYLFRKEGQNVTLSCEQNLNHDAMYWYRQDPGQGLRLIYYSQIVNDFQKGDIAEGYSVSREKKESFPLTVTSAQKNPTAFYLCASSVLAGGRAKNIQYFGAGTRLSVL.

The V gene is TRBV5-4, the J gene TRBJ2-7, with TRBD2 identical over 14 bases. The CDR3 sequence is 17 residues long. Losses at the gene ends were 3 bases for V and 9 bases for J; bases not matched to a gene: 14. Germline V gene lookup returns CDR1 SGHNT and CDR2 YYREEE (reference sequence). CDR3 DNA: TGTGCCAGCAGCTCGGGACTAGCGGGGGATCCGCCGGGGGCGCAGTACTTC. Its protein is CASSSGLAGDPPGAQYF.

This clone was counted once. The chain has TRBV5-4 and TRBJ2-1; TRBD2 matches at 12 bases. With V trimmed by 4 bases and J by 2 bases, 10 bases remained unmatched. Germline V gives CDR1 SGHNT, CDR2 YYREEE (reference sequence). This CDR3 spans 18 amino acids. In DNA, the CDR3 is TGTGCCAGCAGCCCTCGTACGACTAGCGGGAGTACCTACAATGAGCAGTTCTTC. Translating gives CASSPRTTSGSTYNEQFF.

The CDR3 reads CASRATLGTDTQYF. The CDR3 DNA sequence: TGTGCCAGCAGAGCTACCCTCGGCACAGATACGCAGTATTTT. This rearrangement joins TRBV28 to TRBJ2-3; no definite D call. Between the trimmed V and J ends, which lost 6 bases and 1 base, there was a span of 11 bases. Germline CDR1 and CDR2: MDHEN and SYDVKM. The CDR3 contains 14 residues.

The sample holds one count of this clone. The CDR3 loop is CASSPAGTAYNSPLHF. The CDR3 DNA is TGTGCCAGCAGCCCTGCCGGGACTGCTTATAATTCACCCCTCCACTTT. V is TRBV27 and J is TRBJ1-6, with a weak D call TRBD1 (5 bases). The CDR3 has 16 residues. Germline values: CDR1 MNHEY, CDR2 SMNVEV (reference sequence). V lost 6 bases to trimming and J lost 4 bases, with 16 bases between them.

The V gene is TRBV7-2, the J gene TRBJ2-1, with D perhaps TRBD2 (5 bases). Germline CDR1 SGHTA, CDR2 FQGNSA. The germline V and J ends were trimmed by 1 base and 4 bases, with 11 bases remaining between them. The CDR3 is 15 amino acids. CDR3 bases: TGTGCCAGCAGCTTAGATCTGCGGGCATACAATGAGCAGTTCTTC. Translating it yields CASSLDLRAYNEQFF.

V gene TRBV11-3 combines with J gene TRBJ2-2; TRBD2 is a possible D gene (6 bases). The V end was cut by 3 bases, the J end by 6 bases, with 8 bases between. CDR1 SGHNT and CDR2 YENEEA come from the germline V gene. This CDR3 has 13 residues. Here the CDR3 DNA reads TGTGCCAGCAGCTTGCGGGACCCCGGGGAGCTGTTTTTT. Translating gives CASSLRDPGELFF.

This clone has only one observation. The chain combines TRBV10-3 with TRBJ2-7, with 9 bases matching TRBD1. In germline, CDR1 is ENHRY, CDR2 SYGVKD. The CDR3 runs to 16 residues. With 3 bases clipped from V and 3 bases from J, the junction kept 9 bases outside the gene matches. CDR3: CAISDKQGALGYEQYF. The CDR3 region has the DNA TGTGCCATCAGTGACAAACAGGGGGCCTTGGGCTACGAGCAGTACTTC.

The gene calls are TRBV5-1 and TRBJ2-2; the match to TRBD1 covers 9 bases. Unmatched junction bases numbered 19, after V lost 4 bases and J lost 6 bases. Germline CDR1 is SGHRS and CDR2 is YFSETQ. This CDR3 has 19 residues. CDR3 in amino acids: CASSQNSGTGPSRAGELFF. The CDR3, as DNA: TGCGCCAGCAGCCAGAACTCCGGGACAGGGCCCTCTAGGGCCGGGGAGCTGTTTTTT.

The chain recombines TRBV9 with TRBJ2-1; 12 bases match TRBD1. CDR1 and CDR2 (germline): SGDLS, YYNGEE. The junction had 5 bases not matched to a gene; V was cut back by 2 bases and J by 8 bases. The CDR3 extends over 15 amino acids. CDR3 protein: CASSVGQGAHYEQFF. Written as DNA, the CDR3 is TGTGCCAGCAGCGTGGGACAGGGGGCTCACTATGAGCAGTTCTTC.

V usage is TRBV6-5 and J usage is TRBJ2-2; maybe TRBD1 (6 bases). CDR3 length: 15 residues. Germline loops: CDR1 MNHEY, CDR2 SVGAGI. Trimming left V 7 bases short and J 7 bases short, with 19 bases between. CDR3 amino acids: CASTHRVRVVGELFF. In nucleotides, the CDR3 is TGTGCCAGCACTCACAGGGTGAGGGTGGTCGGGGAGCTGTTTTTT.

J is TRBJ2-3 and V is TRBV7-9; TRBD2 agrees at 12 bases. CDR1 is SEHNR, CDR2 FQNEAQ, per germline (reference sequence). Trimming removed 5 bases from V and 9 bases from J; junction bases left unmatched: 12. The CDR3 is 16 amino acids. In DNA, the CDR3 is TGTGCCAGCAGCCCTCACTCTAGCGGGGGGGGAGGGACGCAGTATTTT. Protein product: CASSPHSSGGGGTQYF.

The V and J genes are TRBV2 and TRBJ1-1, with D possibly TRBD1 on 5 matching bases. Trimming left V 8 bases short and J 2 bases short, with 30 bases between. This CDR3 is built from 19 residues. Germline CDR1 reads SNHLY; CDR2 reads FYNNEI. In DNA, the CDR3 is TGTGCCAGCCGTCAGGGTTTGGTCTGGGTGGGGGACTTAAACACTGAAGCTTTCTTT. Translating gives CASRQGLVWVGDLNTEAFF. The full variable domain, rest sourced from reference TRBV2 and TRBJ1-1, is EPEVTQTPSHQVTQMGQEVILRCVPISNHLYFYWYRQILGQKVEFLVSFYNNEISEKSEIFDDQFSVERPDGSNFTLKIRSTKLEDSAMYFCASRQGLVWVGDLNTEAFFGQGTRLTVV.

This chain joins TRBV29-1 and TRBJ1-4; unclear D gene. The germline V and J ends were trimmed by 4 bases and 5 bases, with 14 bases remaining between them. This CDR3 contains 14 residues. Germline lookup yields CDR1 SQVTM and CDR2 ANQGSEA. CDR3 protein: CSVAWVSGNEKLFF. CDR3 nucleotide sequence: TGCAGCGTTGCTTGGGTATCCGGGAATGAAAAACTGTTTTTT.

The rearrangement joins TRBV4-1 to TRBJ1-4, with a tentative D call TRBD1 (6 bases). V lost 0 bases, J lost 8 bases, and 16 bases lay in between. Germline V gene sequence: CDR1 MGHRA, CDR2 YSYEKL. The CDR3 covers 16 residues. The CDR3 protein is CASSQDRGGVKEKLFF. DNA for the CDR3: TGCGCCAGCAGCCAAGATCGGGGGGGCGTTAAGGAAAAACTGTTTTTT.

CDR3 amino acids: CASSSGQGAGNQPQHF. The CDR3, as DNA: TGTGCCAGCAGTTCGGGACAGGGGGCTGGCAATCAGCCCCAGCATTTT. The chain combines TRBV28 with TRBJ1-5, with TRBD1 matching over 12 bases. The CDR3 runs 16 residues. CDR1 and CDR2 (germline): MDHEN, SYDVKM. The J segment lost 2 bases and the V segment lost 4 bases, leaving 3 bases of the junction unmatched.

This chain links TRBV11-2 with TRBJ1-2; D unclear. This CDR3 has 13 residues. Germline V lookup: CDR1 SGHAT, CDR2 FQNNGV. V dropped 0 bases and J dropped 7 bases, with 9 bases sitting between them. The CDR3 sequence: CASSLDSRVGYTF. The CDR3 DNA follows: TGTGCCAGCAGCTTAGACTCCCGCGTTGGCTACACCTTC.